The sequence of this T cell receptor (beta chain) was determined in a study of blood T cell repertoires in COVID-19. On the study more broadly: The United States, Italy and Spain supplied acute and convalescent COVID-19 samples. The cDNA or gDNA used as material had been derived from T cells, B-cell-depleted T cells, or PBMCs.

The V gene end was trimmed by 0 bases and the J gene end by 3 bases; junction bases not matched to a gene: 3. Looked up from germline, CDR1 is MNHEY and CDR2 is SMNVEV (reference sequence). This CDR3 is 16 amino acids long. Original analysis: Using reference gene primer amplification, nucleated cell counts were estimated. Some clones are missing from TCRdb's copy, which holds only in-frame ones; the method was immunoSEQ multiplex PCR. The DNA gave D and trimming, while V, J and clone size come from that table. The data show around 200,000 clones, around 85% seen once. This receptor was taken from a man between 65 and 79 years old with active or convalescent COVID-19. Specimen: peripheral blood. The V call is TRBV27, the J call TRBJ2-2, with 8 nucleotides matching TRBD1. This CDR3 is CASSLSTGGYTGELFF. The DNA for the CDR3 is TGTGCCAGCAGTTTATCTACAGGGGGTTACACCGGGGAGCTGTTTTTT.